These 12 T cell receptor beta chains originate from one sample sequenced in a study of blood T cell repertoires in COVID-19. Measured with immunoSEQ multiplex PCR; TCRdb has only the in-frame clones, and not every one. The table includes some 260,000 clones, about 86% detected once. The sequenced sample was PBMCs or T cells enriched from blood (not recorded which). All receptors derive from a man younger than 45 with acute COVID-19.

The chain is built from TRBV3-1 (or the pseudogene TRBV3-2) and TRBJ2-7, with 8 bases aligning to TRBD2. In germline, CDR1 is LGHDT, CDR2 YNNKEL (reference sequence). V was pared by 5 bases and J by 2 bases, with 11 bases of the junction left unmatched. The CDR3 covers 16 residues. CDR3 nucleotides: TGTGCCAGCAGCACCGAATTACTAGCGGCGACCTACGAGCAGTACGTC. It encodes CASSTELLAATYEQYV.

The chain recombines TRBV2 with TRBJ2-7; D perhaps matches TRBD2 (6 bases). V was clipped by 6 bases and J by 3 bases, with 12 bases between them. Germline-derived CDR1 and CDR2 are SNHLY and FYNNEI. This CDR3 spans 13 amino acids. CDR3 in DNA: TGTGCCAGCAGATGGGACTCCCTCTACGAGCAGTACGTC. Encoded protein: CASRWDSLYEQYV.

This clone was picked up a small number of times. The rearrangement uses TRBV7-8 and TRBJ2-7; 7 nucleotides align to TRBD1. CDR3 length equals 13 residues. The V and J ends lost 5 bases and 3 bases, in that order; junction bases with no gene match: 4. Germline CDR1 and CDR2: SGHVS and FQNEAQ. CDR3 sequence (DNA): TGTGCCAGCAGCCGGACAGGTTACTACGAGCAGTACGTC. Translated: CASSRTGYYEQYV.

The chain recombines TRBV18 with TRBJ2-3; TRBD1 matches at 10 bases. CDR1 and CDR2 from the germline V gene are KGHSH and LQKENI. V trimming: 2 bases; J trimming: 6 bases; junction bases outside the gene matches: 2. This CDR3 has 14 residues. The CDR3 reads CASSPLDRGDTQYF. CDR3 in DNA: TGTGCCAGCTCACCATTGGACAGGGGGGATACGCAGTATTTT.

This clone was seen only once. The CDR3 sequence: CASVKRGLSTDTQYF. CDR3 DNA: TGTGCCAGCGTAAAGCGGGGGCTGAGCACAGATACGCAGTATTTT. The chain couples TRBV27 to TRBJ2-3; 8 positions agree with TRBD2. In germline, CDR1 is MNHEY, CDR2 SMNVEV (reference sequence). V gave up 8 bases and J gave up 0 bases; unmatched junction bases: 7. CDR3 length equals 15 residues.

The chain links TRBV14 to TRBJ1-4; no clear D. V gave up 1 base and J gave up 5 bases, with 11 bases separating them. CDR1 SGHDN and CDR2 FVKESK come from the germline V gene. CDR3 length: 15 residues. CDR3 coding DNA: TGTGCCAGCAGCCAAGTTACTGGACTAAATGAAAAACTGTTTTTT. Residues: CASSQVTGLNEKLFF.

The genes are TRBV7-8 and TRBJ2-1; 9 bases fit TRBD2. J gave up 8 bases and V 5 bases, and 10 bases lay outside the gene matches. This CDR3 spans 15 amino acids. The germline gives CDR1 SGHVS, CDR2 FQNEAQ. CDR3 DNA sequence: TGTGCCAGCAGCGGGTCTAGCGGGGAATTGTATGAGCAGTTCTTC. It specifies CASSGSSGELYEQFF.

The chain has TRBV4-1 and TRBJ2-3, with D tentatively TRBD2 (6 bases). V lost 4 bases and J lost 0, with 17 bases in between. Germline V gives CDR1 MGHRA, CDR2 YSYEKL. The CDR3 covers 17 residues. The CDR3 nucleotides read TGCGCCAGCAGCCTGAGTGGGACTCCCTTTAGCACAGATACGCAGTATTTT. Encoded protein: CASSLSGTPFSTDTQYF.

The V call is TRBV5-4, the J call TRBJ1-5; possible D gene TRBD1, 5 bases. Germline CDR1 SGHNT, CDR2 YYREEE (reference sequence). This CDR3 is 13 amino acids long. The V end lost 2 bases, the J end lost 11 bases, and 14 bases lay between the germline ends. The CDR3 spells CASSFGAVKSQHF. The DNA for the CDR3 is TGTGCCAGCAGCTTTGGGGCTGTAAAATCCCAGCATTTT.

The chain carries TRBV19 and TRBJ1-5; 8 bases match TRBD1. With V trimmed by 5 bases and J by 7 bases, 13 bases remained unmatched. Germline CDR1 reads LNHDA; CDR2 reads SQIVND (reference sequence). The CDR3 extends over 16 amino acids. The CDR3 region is CASSPSRQGARQPQHF. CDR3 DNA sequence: TGTGCCAGTAGTCCGAGCCGGCAGGGGGCACGACAGCCCCAGCATTTT.

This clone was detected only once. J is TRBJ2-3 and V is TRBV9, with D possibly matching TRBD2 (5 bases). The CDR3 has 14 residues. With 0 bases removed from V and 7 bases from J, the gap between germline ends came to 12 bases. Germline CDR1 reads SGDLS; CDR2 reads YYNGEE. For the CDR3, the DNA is TGTGCCAGCAGCGTAGAGGGAGAGATCTATACGCAGTATTTT. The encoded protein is CASSVEGEIYTQYF.

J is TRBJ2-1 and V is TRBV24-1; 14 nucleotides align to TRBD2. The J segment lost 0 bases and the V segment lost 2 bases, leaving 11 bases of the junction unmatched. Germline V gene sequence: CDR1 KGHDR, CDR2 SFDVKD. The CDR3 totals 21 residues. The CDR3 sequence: CATSDSAGGLAGVSSYNEQFF. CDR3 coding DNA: TGTGCCACCAGTGATTCCGCGGGGGGACTAGCGGGGGTTAGCTCCTACAATGAGCAGTTCTTC.